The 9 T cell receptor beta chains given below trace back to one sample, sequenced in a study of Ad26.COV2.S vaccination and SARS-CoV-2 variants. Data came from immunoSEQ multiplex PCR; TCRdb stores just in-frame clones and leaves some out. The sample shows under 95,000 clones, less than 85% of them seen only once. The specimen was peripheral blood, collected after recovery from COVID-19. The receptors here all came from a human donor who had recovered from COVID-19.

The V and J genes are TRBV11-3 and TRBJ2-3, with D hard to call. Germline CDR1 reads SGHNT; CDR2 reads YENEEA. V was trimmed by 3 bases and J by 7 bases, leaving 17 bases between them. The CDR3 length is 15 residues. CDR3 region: CASSFSTERPHTQYF. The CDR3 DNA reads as TGTGCCAGCAGCTTCAGCACGGAGCGTCCCCATACGCAGTATTTT.

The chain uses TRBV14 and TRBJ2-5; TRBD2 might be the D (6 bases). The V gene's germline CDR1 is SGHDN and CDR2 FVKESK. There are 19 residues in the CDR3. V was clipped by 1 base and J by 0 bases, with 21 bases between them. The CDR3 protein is CASSQGKFTGTVYQETQYF. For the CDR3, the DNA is TGTGCCAGCAGCCAAGGCAAATTCACCGGGACTGTGTACCAAGAGACCCAGTACTTC.

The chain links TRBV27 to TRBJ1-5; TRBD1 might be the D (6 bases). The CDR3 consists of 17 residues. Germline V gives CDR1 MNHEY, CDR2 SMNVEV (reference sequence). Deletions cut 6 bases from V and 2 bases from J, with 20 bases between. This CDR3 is CASSRTVSAGGNQPQHF. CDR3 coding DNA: TGTGCCAGCAGCCGGACAGTTTCCGCGGGAGGCAATCAGCCCCAGCATTTT.

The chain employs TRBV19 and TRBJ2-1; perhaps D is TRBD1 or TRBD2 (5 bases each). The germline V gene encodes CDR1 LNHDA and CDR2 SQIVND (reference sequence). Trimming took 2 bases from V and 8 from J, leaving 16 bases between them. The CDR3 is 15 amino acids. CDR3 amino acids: CASSIRRGPRDEQFF. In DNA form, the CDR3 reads TGTGCCAGTAGTATACGACGGGGCCCCCGGGATGAGCAGTTCTTC.

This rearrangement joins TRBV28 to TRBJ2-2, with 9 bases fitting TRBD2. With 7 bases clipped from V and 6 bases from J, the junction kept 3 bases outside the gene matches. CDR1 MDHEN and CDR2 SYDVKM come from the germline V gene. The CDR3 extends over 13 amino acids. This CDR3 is CASTLAGAGELFF. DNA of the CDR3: TGTGCCAGCACCTTAGCGGGAGCCGGGGAGCTGTTTTTT.

The CDR3 DNA reads TGTGCCAGCAGTTCTCAAGGACTAGATGGTCTACACAATGAGCAGTTCTTC. As protein: CASSSQGLDGLHNEQFF. The chain joins TRBV28 to TRBJ2-1, with 7 positions matching TRBD2. Germline lookup yields CDR1 MDHEN and CDR2 SYDVKM. The V and J ends lost 4 bases and 5 bases, in that order; junction bases with no gene match: 14. The CDR3 runs 17 residues. Filled out from reference TRBV28 and TRBJ2-1, the complete variable domain reads DVKVTQSSRYLVKRTGEKVFLECVQDMDHENMFWYRQDPGLGLRLIYFSYDVKMKEKGDIPEGYSVSREKKERFSLILESASTNQTSMYLCASSSQGLDGLHNEQFFGPGTRLTVL.

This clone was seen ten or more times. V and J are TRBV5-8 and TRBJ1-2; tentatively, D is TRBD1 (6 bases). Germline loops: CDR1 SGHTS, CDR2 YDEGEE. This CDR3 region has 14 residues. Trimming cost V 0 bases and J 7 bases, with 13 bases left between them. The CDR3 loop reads CASSLAAGASGYTF. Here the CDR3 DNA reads TGTGCCAGCAGCTTGGCCGCGGGGGCTAGTGGCTACACCTTC.

CDR3 protein: CASSFGSEGTQYF. CDR3 coding DNA: TGCGCCAGCAGTTTTGGGAGTGAAGGTACGCAGTATTTT. The chain combines TRBV10-1 with TRBJ2-3, with TRBD2 as a possible D gene (5 bases). Deletions cut 5 bases from V and 8 bases from J, with 14 bases between. The CDR3 extends over 13 amino acids. Germline V lookup: CDR1 WNHNN, CDR2 SYGVQD (reference sequence).

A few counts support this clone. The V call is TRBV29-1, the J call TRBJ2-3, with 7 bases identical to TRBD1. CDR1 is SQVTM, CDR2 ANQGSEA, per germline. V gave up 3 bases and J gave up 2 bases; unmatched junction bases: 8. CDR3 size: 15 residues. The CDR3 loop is CSVEATGTDTDTQYF. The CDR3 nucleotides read TGCAGCGTTGAGGCTACTGGGACAGACACAGATACGCAGTATTTT.